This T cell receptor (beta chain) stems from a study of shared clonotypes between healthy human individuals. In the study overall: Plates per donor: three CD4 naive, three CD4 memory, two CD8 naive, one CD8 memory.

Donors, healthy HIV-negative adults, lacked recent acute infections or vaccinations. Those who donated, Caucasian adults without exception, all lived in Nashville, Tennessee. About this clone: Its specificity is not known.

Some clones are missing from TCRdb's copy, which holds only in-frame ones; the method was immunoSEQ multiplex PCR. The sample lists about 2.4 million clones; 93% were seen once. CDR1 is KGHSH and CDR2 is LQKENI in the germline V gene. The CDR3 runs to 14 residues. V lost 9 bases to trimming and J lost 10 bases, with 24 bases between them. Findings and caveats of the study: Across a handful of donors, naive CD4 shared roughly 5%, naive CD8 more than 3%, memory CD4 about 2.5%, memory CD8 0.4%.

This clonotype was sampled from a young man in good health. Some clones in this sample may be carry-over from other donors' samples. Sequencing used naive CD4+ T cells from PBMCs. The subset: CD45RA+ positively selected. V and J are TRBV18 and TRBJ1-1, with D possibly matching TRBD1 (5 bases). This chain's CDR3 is CASTNSQAQRGAFF. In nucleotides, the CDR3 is TGTGCCAGTACCAACAGCCAGGCCCAGAGGGGAGCTTTCTTT.